The present entry profiles one TCR beta chain with its context. These data are taken from a study of beta chain features in type 1 diabetes. By way of CD45RO/CCR7/CD25/CD127/CD95/CD27, the CD4+ regulatory, stem cell-like memory, central memory and naive cells were sorted. TCRB transcripts that were expressed got sequenced, as all of the isolated RNA had been reverse transcribed. Produced via immunoSEQ multiplex PCR; TCRdb's table is partial and in-frame only. The profile covers some 100,000 clones, with 40% appearing a single time and about 0.07% taken by the ten largest. The germline gives CDR1 SGHTA, CDR2 FQGNSA. V was trimmed by 2 bases and J by 6 bases, leaving 10 bases between them. The CDR3 has 13 residues.

The clonotype originates from a woman under 30 in good health. The sample consisted of stem cell memory CD4+ T cells from blood. V is TRBV7-2 and J is TRBJ1-2; D not resolved. CDR3: CASSLPAIHGYTF. The DNA of the CDR3 is TGTGCCAGCAGCTTACCCGCGATCCATGGCTACACCTTC.